This T cell receptor (beta chain) was documented in a study of tumor and adjacent non-tumor tissue in lung cancer. V lost 6 bases to trimming and J lost 7 bases, with 19 bases between them. The CDR3 contains 14 residues. Per germline, CDR1 DFQATT and CDR2 SNEGSKA (reference sequence). No cell sorting was done before RNA was extracted from the tissue. This non-tumor lung sample came from over 3 cm beyond the tumor edge. Donors were chemotherapy-naive, newly diagnosed lung cancer surgical patients in China, August–November 2014. Worth noting for this clonotype: Its specificity is not known. Being one base from a much bigger clone, this may be a read error.

Three rounds of nested PCR, following a modified ARM-PCR protocol, produced the TCRbeta library. Using its own MiXCR run on the multiplex PCR reads, TCRdb lists one record per CDR3 protein. This sample yields about 67,000 distinct CDR3 sequences, of which 76% are seen a single time; 40% to 45% belongs to the top ten. Study-level results: Significantly higher TCR diversity was found in tumor than normal lung. Normal lung showed higher cumulative top 100 clone frequency than tumor.

This chain uses TRBV20-1 with TRBJ2-1; perhaps TRBD2 as D (5 bases). The receptor was derived from a man aged 55 to 70 with non-small cell lung cancer. Sequenced sample: distant non-tumor lung tissue. CDR3 DNA sequence: TGCAGTGCCTCCGAAGGAGTAGCGTCGAATGAGCAGTTCTTC. This encodes CSASEGVASNEQFF.